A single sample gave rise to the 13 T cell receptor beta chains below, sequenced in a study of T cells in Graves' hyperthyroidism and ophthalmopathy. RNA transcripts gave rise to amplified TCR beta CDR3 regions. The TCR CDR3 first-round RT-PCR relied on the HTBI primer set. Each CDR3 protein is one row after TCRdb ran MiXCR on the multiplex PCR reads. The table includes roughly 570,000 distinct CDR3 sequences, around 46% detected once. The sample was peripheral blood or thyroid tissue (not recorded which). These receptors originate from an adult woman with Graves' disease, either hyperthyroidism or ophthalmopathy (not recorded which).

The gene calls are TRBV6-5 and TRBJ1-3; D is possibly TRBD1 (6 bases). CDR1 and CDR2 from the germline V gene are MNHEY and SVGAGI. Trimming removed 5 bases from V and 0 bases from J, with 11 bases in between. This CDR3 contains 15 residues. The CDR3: CASSRTGNSGNTIYF. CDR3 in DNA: TGTGCCAGCAGTCGTACAGGGAACTCTGGAAACACCATATATTTT.

CDR3 coding DNA: TGCAGTGCTACTACAGGTCCGGACACTGAAGCTTTCTTT. The encoded protein is CSATTGPDTEAFF. The chain employs TRBV20-1 and TRBJ1-1, with a tentative D call TRBD1 (5 bases). Germline-derived CDR1 and CDR2 are DFQATT and SNEGSKA (reference sequence). The CDR3 totals 13 residues. V gave up 4 bases and J gave up 3 bases, with 12 bases separating them.

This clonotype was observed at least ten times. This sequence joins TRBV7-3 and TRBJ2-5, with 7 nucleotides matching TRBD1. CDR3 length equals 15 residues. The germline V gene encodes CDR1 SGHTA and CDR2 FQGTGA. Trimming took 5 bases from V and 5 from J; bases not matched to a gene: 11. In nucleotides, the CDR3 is TGTGCCAGCAGCCGGGGACAGACCGAAATGGAGACCCAGTACTTC. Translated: CASSRGQTEMETQYF.

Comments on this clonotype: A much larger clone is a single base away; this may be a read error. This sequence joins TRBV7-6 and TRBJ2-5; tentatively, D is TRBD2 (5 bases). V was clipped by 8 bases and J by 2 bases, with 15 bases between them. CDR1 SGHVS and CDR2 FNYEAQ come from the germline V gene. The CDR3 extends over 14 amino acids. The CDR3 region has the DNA TGTGCCAGCTCCCGAGGCAGCGGACAAGAGACCCAGTACTTC. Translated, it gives CASSRGSGQETQYF.

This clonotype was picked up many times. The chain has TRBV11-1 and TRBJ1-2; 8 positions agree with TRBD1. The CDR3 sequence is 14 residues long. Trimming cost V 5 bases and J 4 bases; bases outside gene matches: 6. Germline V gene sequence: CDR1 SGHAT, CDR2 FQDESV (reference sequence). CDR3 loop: CASSRGQGTYGYTF. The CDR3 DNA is TGTGCCAGCAGCCGCGGACAGGGTACCTATGGCTACACCTTC.

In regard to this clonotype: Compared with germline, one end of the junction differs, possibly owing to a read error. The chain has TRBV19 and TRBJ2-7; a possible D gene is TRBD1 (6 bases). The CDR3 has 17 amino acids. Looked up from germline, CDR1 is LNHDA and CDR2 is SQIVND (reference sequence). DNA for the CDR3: TGTGCCAGCAGTACACCCCCGAACAGGGAAACCCTAGTCGAGCAGTACTTC. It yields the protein CASSTPPNRETLVEQYF.

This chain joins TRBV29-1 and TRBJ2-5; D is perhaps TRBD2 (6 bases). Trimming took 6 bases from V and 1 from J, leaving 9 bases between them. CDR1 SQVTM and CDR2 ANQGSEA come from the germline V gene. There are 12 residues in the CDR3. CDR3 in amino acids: CSVGGGQETQYF. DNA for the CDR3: TGCAGCGTGGGGGGAGGCCAAGAGACCCAGTACTTC. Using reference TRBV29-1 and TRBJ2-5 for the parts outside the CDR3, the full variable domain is SAVISQKPSRDICQRGTSLTIQCQVDSQVTMMFWYRQQPGQSLTLIATANQGSEATYESGFVIDKFPISRPNLTFSTLTVSNMSPEDSSIYLCSVGGGQETQYFGPGTRLLVL.

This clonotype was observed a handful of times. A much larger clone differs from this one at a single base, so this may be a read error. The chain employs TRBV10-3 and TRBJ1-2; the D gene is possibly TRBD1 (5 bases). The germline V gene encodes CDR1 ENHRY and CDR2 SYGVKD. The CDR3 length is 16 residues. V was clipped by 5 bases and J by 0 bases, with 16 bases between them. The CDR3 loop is CAISPYWDGANYGYTF. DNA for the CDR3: TGTGCCATCAGTCCGTACTGGGACGGTGCTAACTATGGCTACACCTTC.

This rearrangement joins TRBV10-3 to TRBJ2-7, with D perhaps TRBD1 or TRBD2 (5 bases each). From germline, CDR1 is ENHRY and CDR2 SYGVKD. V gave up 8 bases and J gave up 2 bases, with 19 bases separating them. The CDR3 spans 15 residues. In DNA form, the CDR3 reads TGTGCCATCGGTCTCGGGGCCATCCCTGCCTACGAGCAGTACTTC. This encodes CAIGLGAIPAYEQYF.

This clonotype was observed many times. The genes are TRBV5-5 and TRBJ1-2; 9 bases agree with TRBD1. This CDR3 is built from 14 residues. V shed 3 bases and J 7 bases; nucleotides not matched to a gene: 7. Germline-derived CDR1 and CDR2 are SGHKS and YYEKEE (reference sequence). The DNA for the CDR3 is TGTGCCAGCAGCTCCGGGACAGGGTTTGGTGGCTACACCTTC. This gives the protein CASSSGTGFGGYTF.

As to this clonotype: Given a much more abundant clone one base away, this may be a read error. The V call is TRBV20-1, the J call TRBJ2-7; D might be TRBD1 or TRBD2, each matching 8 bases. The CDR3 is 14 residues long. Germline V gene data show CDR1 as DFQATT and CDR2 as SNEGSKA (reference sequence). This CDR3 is CSARDSRGQREQCF. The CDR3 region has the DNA TGCAGTGCTAGAGATTCCAGGGGGCAGCGGGAGCAGTGCTTC.

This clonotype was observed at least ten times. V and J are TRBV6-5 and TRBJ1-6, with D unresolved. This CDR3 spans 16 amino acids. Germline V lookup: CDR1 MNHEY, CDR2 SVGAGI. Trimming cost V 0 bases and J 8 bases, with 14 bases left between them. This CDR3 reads CASSYSRAMWDSPLHF. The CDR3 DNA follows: TGTGCCAGCAGTTACTCGAGGGCCATGTGGGATTCACCCCTCCACTTT.

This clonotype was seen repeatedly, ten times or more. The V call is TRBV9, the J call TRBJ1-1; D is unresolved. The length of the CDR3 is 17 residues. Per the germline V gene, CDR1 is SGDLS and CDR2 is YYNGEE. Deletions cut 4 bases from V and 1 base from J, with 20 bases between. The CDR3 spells CASSNDGVHPANTEAFF. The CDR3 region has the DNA TGTGCCAGCAGCAATGATGGAGTCCACCCCGCGAACACTGAAGCTTTCTTT.